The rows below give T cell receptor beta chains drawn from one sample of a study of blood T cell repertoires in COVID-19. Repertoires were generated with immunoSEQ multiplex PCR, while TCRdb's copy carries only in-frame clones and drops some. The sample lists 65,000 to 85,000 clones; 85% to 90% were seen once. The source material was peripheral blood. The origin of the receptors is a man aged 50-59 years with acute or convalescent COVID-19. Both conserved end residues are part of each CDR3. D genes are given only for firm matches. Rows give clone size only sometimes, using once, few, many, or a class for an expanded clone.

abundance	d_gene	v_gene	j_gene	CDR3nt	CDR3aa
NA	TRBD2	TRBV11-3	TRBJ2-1	TGTGCCAGCAGCTTAGGACTAGCGGGAGATGAGCAGTTCTTC	CASSLGLAGDEQFF
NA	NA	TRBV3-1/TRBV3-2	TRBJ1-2	TGTGCCAGCAGCCAAGATTCTCGTGGCCAGGGGATCGGCGGCTACACCTTC	CASSQDSRGQGIGGYTF
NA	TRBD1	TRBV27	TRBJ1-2	TGTGCCAGCACTCGACAGGGATCTACCTATGGCTACACCTTC	CASTRQGSTYGYTF
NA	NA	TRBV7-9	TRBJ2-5	TGTGCCAGCAGCTTAGTGCCAGTTCAAGAGACCCAGTACTTC	CASSLVPVQETQYF
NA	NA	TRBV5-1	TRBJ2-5	TGCGCCAGCACACAGGAGCAGCAAGAGACCCAGTACTTC	CASTQEQQETQYF
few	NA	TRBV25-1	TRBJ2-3	TGTGCCAGCAGCCCCCTAGGAACCGTCTTGACAGATACGCAGTATTTT	CASSPLGTVLTDTQYF
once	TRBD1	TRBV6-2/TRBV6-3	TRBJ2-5	TGTGCCAGCAGTTATGGGACAGGGTTAAAGACCCAGTACTTC	CASSYGTGLKTQYF
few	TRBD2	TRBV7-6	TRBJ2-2	TGTGCCAGCAGACGAGATCTAGCGGCCAACACCGGGGAGCTGTTTTTT	CASRRDLAANTGELFF
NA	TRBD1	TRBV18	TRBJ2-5	TGTGCCAGCTCGCCCGACAGGGTGAAGACCCAGTACTTC	CASSPDRVKTQYF
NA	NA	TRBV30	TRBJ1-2	TGTGCCTGGGGTCGAGACAGGATCTATGGCTACACCTTC	CAWGRDRIYGYTF
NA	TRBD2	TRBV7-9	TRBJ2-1	TGTGCCAGCAGCTTCCCGGGACTAGCGGGAGGGAGCTCCTACAATGAGCAGTTCTTC	CASSFPGLAGGSSYNEQFF
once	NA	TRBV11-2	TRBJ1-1	TGTGCCAGCAGCTTAGATTGGGAGGGGAAAGCTTTCTTT	CASSLDWEGKAFF
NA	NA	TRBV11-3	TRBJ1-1	TGTGCCAGCAGCTCACAGGGGAACACTGAAGCTTTCTTT	CASSSQGNTEAFF
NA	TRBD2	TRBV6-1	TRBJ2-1	TGTGCCAGCAGTGCCGGCGCGGGAGGAATATACAATGAGCAGTTCTTC	CASSAGAGGIYNEQFF
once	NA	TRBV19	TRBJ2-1	TGTGCCGGACGGAGGCTATCCTACAATGAGCAGTTCTTC	CAGRRLSYNEQFF
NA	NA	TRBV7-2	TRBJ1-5	TGTGCCAGCAGCTTAGAGGGGGGGAGGCCCCAGCATTTT	CASSLEGGRPQHF
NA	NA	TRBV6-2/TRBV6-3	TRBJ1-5	TGTGCCAGCAGTGGGGGGGGCAGTCAGCCCCAGCATTTT	CASSGGGSQPQHF
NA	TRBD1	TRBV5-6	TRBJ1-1	TGTGCCAGCAGCTTTTTAGGGCTTACAGGGGGAACGAACACTGAAGCTTTCTTT	CASSFLGLTGGTNTEAFF
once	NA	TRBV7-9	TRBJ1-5	TGTGCCAGCAGCAAGGAGGAAAGCAATCAGCCCCAGCATTTT	CASSKEESNQPQHF
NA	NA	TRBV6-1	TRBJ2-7	TGTGCCAGCAGTGACCCCGGGACTCCCTCCTACGAGCAGTACTTC	CASSDPGTPSYEQYF
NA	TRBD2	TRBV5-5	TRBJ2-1	TGTGCCAGCATCGACGGGACTAGCGGGAGTGGCAATGAGCAGTTCTTC	CASIDGTSGSGNEQFF
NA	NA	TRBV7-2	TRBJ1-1	TGTGCCAGCAGCTTAGACCAGATAAACACTGAAGCTTTCTTT	CASSLDQINTEAFF
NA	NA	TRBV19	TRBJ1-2	TGTGCCAGTAGTACCCGCGGGTATGGCTACACCTTC	CASSTRGYGYTF
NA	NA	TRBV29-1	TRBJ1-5	TGCAGCGTCAGGGAAGGCAATCAGCCCCAGCATTTT	CSVREGNQPQHF
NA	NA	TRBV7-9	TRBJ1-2	TGTGCCAGCAGCTTAGCCTTTAGCTCACCAAACTATGGCTACACCTTC	CASSLAFSSPNYGYTF